The source of this T cell receptor beta chain is a study of CD8 T cells in Susac syndrome (dated by TCRdb to between 2018 and 2021). About the study as a whole: Repertoire sequencing was used to test whether CD8+ T cell activation and differentiation in Susac syndrome was antigen driven. Clonality of the CD8+ T cell repertoire was compared between more than 10 healthy donors, roughly 14 Susac syndrome patients and some 15 multiple sclerosis patients. Beyond this particular receptor, the publication reports: The study acknowledged that relatively few individuals were included in the TCR sequencing and HLA analysis.

On this clonotype: Its target antigen remains unknown. No clone much larger than this one lies a single base away; base qualities are absent.

The CDR3 sequence holds 16 residues, the cysteine and phenylalanine included. Here the CDR3 DNA is all that survives: 48 bases in frame from base 1. For CDR1 and CDR2, the germline V gene lists LGHNA and YNFKEQ. V is cut back by 1 base and J by 1 base, with 5 bases in the junction unmatched. Peripheral blood CD8+ and CD4+ T cells from healthy donors, Susac syndrome patients and multiple sclerosis patients were profiled by high-throughput TCR beta sequencing. Treatment-naive patients with stable or active relapsing-remitting disease fulfilling revised McDonald criteria were used as multiple sclerosis controls. Bulk CD8+ and CD4+ T cells were purified by magnetic negative isolation, whereas CD8+ TEMRA cells were enriched by FACS. Blood was collected in EDTA tubes and processed within 24 hours, with PBMCs isolated through density gradient centrifugation. PBMCs intended for TCR sequencing were cryopreserved in liquid nitrogen and thawed later in a water bath at 37 degrees C. Purity of sorted or isolated CD4+, CD8+ and CD8+ TEMRA cells was at least 90%.

RNA was extracted using the RNeasy kit, and about 0.45 to 1 ug of the RNA was reverse transcribed with random hexamers. The immunoSEQ multiplex PCR assay, covering 54 Vbeta and 13 Jbeta segments, was used to amplify TCR beta CDR3 regions. To correct PCR amplification bias, a synthetic template baseline was used for both primer optimization and computational correction. The original methods were these. Only productive sequences were kept, with reads annotated to V, D and J genes according to IMGT and analyzed in immunoSEQ Analyzer. Clonality was calculated as one minus the Shannon entropy normalized by log2 of the number of productive unique sequences. For each patient and control, public and private clones were evaluated within the 100 most prevalent clones. A clone was defined as Susac-specific if it was absent from the healthy and MS cohorts, from approximately 980 published viral clones and from other ImmuneACCESS disease sequences. TCRdb's own reprocessing of the public reads used fastp at Q25 and MiXCR and kept productive beta chains. Every CDR3 protein is listed once, alongside the most common genes and DNA of its rows. The V and J calls come from TCRdb's annotation, not from the publication. This sample lists about 400,000 distinct CDR3 sequences; approximately 85% were detected once. The ten largest clonotypes hold around 0.12% of the sample.

The chain employs TRBV4-2 and TRBJ2-3, and 7 junctional nucleotides match TRBD2. The sample taken for sequencing was CD8+ T cells from PBMCs. The clonotype comes from a human donor with multiple sclerosis. The CDR3 here reads CASSQAEREGTDTQYF. The DNA is as follows: TGTGCCAGCAGCCAAGCCGAACGGGAGGGCACAGATACGCAGTATTTT.